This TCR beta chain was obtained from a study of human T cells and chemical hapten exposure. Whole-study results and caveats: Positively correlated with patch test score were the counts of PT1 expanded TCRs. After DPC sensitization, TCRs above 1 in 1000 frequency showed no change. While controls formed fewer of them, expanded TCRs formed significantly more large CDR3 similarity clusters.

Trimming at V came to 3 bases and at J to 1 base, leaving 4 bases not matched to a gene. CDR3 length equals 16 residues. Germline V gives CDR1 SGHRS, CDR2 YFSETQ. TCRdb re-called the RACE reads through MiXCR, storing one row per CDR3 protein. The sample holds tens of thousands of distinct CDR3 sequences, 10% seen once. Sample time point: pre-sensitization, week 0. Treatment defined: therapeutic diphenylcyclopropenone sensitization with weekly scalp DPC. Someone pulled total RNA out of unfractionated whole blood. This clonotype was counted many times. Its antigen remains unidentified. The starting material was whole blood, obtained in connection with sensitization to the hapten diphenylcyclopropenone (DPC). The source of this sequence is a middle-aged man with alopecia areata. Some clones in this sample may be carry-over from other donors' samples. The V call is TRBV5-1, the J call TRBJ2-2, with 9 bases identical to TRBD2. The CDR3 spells CASSSRLAVNTGELFF. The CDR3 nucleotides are TGCGCCAGCAGCTCTAGACTAGCGGTGAACACCGGGGAGCTGTTTTTT.